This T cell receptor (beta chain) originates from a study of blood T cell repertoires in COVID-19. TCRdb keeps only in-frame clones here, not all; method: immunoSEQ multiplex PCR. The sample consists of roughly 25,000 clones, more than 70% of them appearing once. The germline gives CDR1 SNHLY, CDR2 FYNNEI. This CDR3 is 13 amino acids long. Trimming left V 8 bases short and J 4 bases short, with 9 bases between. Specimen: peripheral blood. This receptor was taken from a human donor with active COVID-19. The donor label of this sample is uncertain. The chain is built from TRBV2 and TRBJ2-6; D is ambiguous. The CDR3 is CASQQYGANVLTF. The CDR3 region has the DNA TGTGCCAGCCAACAGTACGGGGCCAACGTCCTGACTTTC. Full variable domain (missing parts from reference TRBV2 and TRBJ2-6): EPEVTQTPSHQVTQMGQEVILRCVPISNHLYFYWYRQILGQKVEFLVSFYNNEISEKSEIFDDQFSVERPDGSNFTLKIRSTKLEDSAMYFCASQQYGANVLTFGAGSRLTVL.